The 32 T cell receptor beta chains reported below all come from one sample, sequenced in a study of PD-1 blockade in classical Hodgkin lymphoma. Relapses following autologous stem cell transplantation were seen in all patients, with brentuximab vedotin exposure varying. Here immunoSEQ multiplex PCR was the method, and the copy in TCRdb shows in-frame clones only, minus some. Of under 75,000 clones detected, 85% to 90% appear once; the ten largest clones hold under 7%. The sequencing here drew on peripheral blood mononuclear cells (PBMCs), taken before the second cycle of nivolumab. These receptors were collected from a human donor with classical Hodgkin lymphoma.

The rearrangement joins TRBV5-1 to TRBJ1-2; D not certain. This CDR3 contains 13 residues. Trimming cost V 1 base and J 8 bases, with 12 bases left between them. Per germline, CDR1 SGHRS and CDR2 YFSETQ. This CDR3 is CASSLNPPWGYTF. In DNA, the CDR3 is TGCGCCAGCAGCTTGAATCCTCCCTGGGGCTACACCTTC.

V gene TRBV2 combines with J gene TRBJ2-5; a possible D gene is TRBD2 (6 bases). The V end was cut by 3 bases, the J end by 1 base, with 9 bases between. The CDR3 consists of 14 residues. Germline CDR1 SNHLY, CDR2 FYNNEI. The CDR3 bases are TGTGCCAGCAGTGATCAGGGAGGCCAAGAGACCCAGTACTTC. Protein: CASSDQGGQETQYF.

This clone was observed once. The chain employs TRBV5-1 and TRBJ2-1; 8 nucleotides agree with TRBD1. The CDR3 sequence is 15 residues long. The V gene end was trimmed by 4 bases and the J gene end by 7 bases; junction bases not matched to a gene: 10. Germline CDR1 and CDR2: SGHRS and YFSETQ. CDR3 region: CASSPTGTGRNEQFF. In DNA, the CDR3 is TGCGCCAGCAGCCCTACAGGGACAGGCCGTAATGAGCAGTTCTTC.

This chain uses TRBV9 with TRBJ1-1, with D maybe TRBD1 (6 bases). V lost 3 bases, J lost 7 bases, and 16 bases lay in between. In germline, CDR1 is SGDLS, CDR2 YYNGEE. The CDR3 sequence is 14 residues long. The CDR3 nucleotides read TGTGCCAGCAGCGCATCAGGGGCTAAGGATGAAGCTTTCTTT. Its translation is CASSASGAKDEAFF.

The chain carries TRBV19 and TRBJ2-2; 7 positions agree with TRBD1. The germline V gene encodes CDR1 LNHDA and CDR2 SQIVND (reference sequence). Germline trimming cut 3 bases from V and 2 bases from J; bases unmatched to any gene: 3. The CDR3 loop spans 15 amino acids. CDR3 sequence: CASSMGTVNTGELFF. CDR3 in DNA: TGTGCCAGTAGTATGGGGACAGTAAACACCGGGGAGCTGTTTTTT.

V and J are TRBV6-6 and TRBJ2-5; D gene uncertain. Per the germline V gene, CDR1 is MNHNY and CDR2 is SVGAGI (reference sequence). CDR3 length: 12 residues. The ends were cut back, 2 bases at V and 3 bases at J, with 4 bases in the middle. The CDR3 DNA reads as TGTGCCAGCAGTTACGCGGAAGAGACCCAGTACTTC. This sequence encodes CASSYAEETQYF.

The chain employs TRBV9 and TRBJ2-7; D ambiguous. The CDR3 has 13 residues. The germline V gene encodes CDR1 SGDLS and CDR2 YYNGEE. Deletions cut 0 bases from V and 3 bases from J, with 7 bases between. The CDR3 coding sequence is TGTGCCAGCAGCGTAGGCCAGGACTACGAGCAGTACTTC. It translates to CASSVGQDYEQYF.

The chain links TRBV5-1 to TRBJ1-2; 7 bases fit TRBD1. CDR1 and CDR2 from the germline V gene are SGHRS and YFSETQ. V lost 4 bases to trimming and J lost 8 bases; unmatched junction nucleotides: 8. The CDR3 runs 13 residues. The CDR3 nucleotides are TGCGCCAGCAGCCAGACAGGGACGAGCGGCTACACCTTC. Residues: CASSQTGTSGYTF.

CDR3 amino acids: CASSLIGEYGYTF. DNA of the CDR3: TGCGCCAGCAGCTTGATAGGGGAATATGGCTACACCTTC. The chain employs TRBV5-1 and TRBJ1-2; D might be TRBD1 (5 bases). Germline V gene sequence: CDR1 SGHRS, CDR2 YFSETQ. The length of the CDR3 is 13 residues. Trimming shortened V by 1 base and J by 5 bases, and 9 bases separated the two germline ends. The full variable domain, its missing parts supplied by reference TRBV5-1 and TRBJ1-2, is KAGVTQTPRYLIKTRGQQVTLSCSPISGHRSVSWYQQTPGQGLQFLFEYFSETQRNKGNFPGRFSGRQFSNSRSEMNVSTLELGDSALYLCASSLIGEYGYTFGSGTRLTVV.

The gene calls are TRBV5-1 and TRBJ2-3; no clear D. Germline lookup yields CDR1 SGHRS and CDR2 YFSETQ. Trimming stripped 2 bases from V and 2 bases from J, with 3 bases between. The CDR3 extends over 12 amino acids. CDR3 region: CASSLDTDTQYF. The CDR3 nucleotides read TGCGCCAGCAGCTTAGACACAGATACGCAGTATTTT.

The J gene is TRBJ2-3, the V gene TRBV5-1, with D maybe TRBD1 (5 bases). The CDR3 length is 14 residues. V was cut by 4 bases and J by 2 bases, with 11 bases left in between. Germline values: CDR1 SGHRS, CDR2 YFSETQ. The CDR3 here is CASSIGRATDTQYF. DNA of the CDR3: TGCGCCAGCAGCATTGGCAGGGCCACAGATACGCAGTATTTT.

On this clone itself: This specimen includes other DNA sequences encoding the same CDR3. The genes are TRBV6-5 and TRBJ1-2; 8 bases agree with TRBD1. Germline lookup yields CDR1 MNHEY and CDR2 SVGAGI. J gave up 0 bases and V 5 bases, and 2 bases lay outside the gene matches. This CDR3 comprises 14 residues. DNA for the CDR3: TGTGCCAGCAGTCAACAGGGGGCTAACTATGGCTACACCTTC. It is translated as CASSQQGANYGYTF.

J is TRBJ1-5 and V is TRBV9; D gene uncertain. Between the trimmed V and J ends, which lost 4 bases and 0 bases, there was a span of 14 bases. Germline-derived CDR1 and CDR2 are SGDLS and YYNGEE. This CDR3 region has 16 residues. CDR3 nucleotides: TGTGCCAGCAGCCCGTCTGGAGGAGTTAGCAATCAGCCCCAGCATTTT. Protein sequence: CASSPSGGVSNQPQHF. The whole variable domain, remainder taken from reference TRBV9 and TRBJ1-5, is DSGVTQTPKHLITATGQRVTLRCSPRSGDLSVYWYQQSLDQGLQFLIQYYNGEERAKGNILERFSAQQFPDLHSELNLSSLELGDSALYFCASSPSGGVSNQPQHFGDGTRLSIL.

CDR3 sequence: CASSLDRGYGYTF. CDR3 coding DNA: TGTGCCAGCAGCTTGGACAGGGGGTATGGCTACACCTTC. The chain combines TRBV5-5 with TRBJ1-2, with 8 bases fitting TRBD1. CDR1 and CDR2 (germline): SGHKS, YYEKEE (reference sequence). V lost 0 bases to trimming and J lost 5 bases; unmatched junction nucleotides: 0. The CDR3 extends over 13 amino acids.

This chain joins TRBV11-2 and TRBJ2-3, with D hard to call. Between the trimmed V and J ends, which lost 3 bases and 0 bases, there was a span of 7 bases. The germline CDR1 and CDR2 sequences are SGHAT and FQNNGV. This CDR3 contains 14 residues. The CDR3 protein is CASSLGGSTDTQYF. For the CDR3, the DNA is TGTGCCAGCAGCTTGGGCGGTAGCACAGATACGCAGTATTTT.

The chain combines TRBV6-5 with TRBJ1-4; TRBD1 might be the D (6 bases). The CDR3 is 13 residues long. V lost 10 bases and J 5 bases, leaving 14 bases between the germline ends. Germline CDR1 is MNHEY and CDR2 is SVGAGI. The CDR3 nucleotides read TGTGCCACCAGAGGGGGGGGAAATGAAAAACTGTTTTTT. It codes for CATRGGGNEKLFF.

The V call is TRBV7-9, the J call TRBJ1-2; 9 bases match TRBD1. Looked up from germline, CDR1 is SEHNR and CDR2 is FQNEAQ (reference sequence). The CDR3 has 14 amino acids. After removal of 0 bases from V and 6 bases from J, the junction contained 2 bases not matched to a gene. The CDR3 loop is CASSLARTGDGYTF. The CDR3 DNA reads as TGTGCCAGCAGCTTAGCCCGGACAGGGGATGGCTACACCTTC.

This chain joins TRBV19 and TRBJ2-7; no clear D. The V gene's germline CDR1 is LNHDA and CDR2 SQIVND (reference sequence). V lost 7 bases to trimming and J lost 7 bases, with 11 bases between them. There are 11 residues in the CDR3. CDR3 sequence (DNA): TGTGCCAGTATTCTGCTGATTGAGCAGTACTTC. Its translation: CASILLIEQYF.

This rearrangement joins TRBV6-5 to TRBJ1-3; D is possibly TRBD1 (6 bases). CDR1 and CDR2 from the germline V gene are MNHEY and SVGAGI. Trimming stripped 3 bases from V and 1 base from J, with 13 bases between. The CDR3 sequence is 16 residues long. This chain's CDR3 is CASSYQQGGSGNTIYF. The DNA of the CDR3 is TGTGCCAGCAGTTATCAACAGGGAGGGTCTGGAAACACCATATATTTT.

The chain uses TRBV14 and TRBJ1-2; possible D gene TRBD1, 5 bases. Between the trimmed V and J ends, which lost 1 base and 7 bases, there was a span of 10 bases. Germline CDR1 reads SGHDN; CDR2 reads FVKESK. CDR3 length: 13 amino acids. The CDR3 DNA sequence: TGTGCCAGCAGCCAAGCCAGGGCGGGTGGCTACACCTTC. This translates into CASSQARAGGYTF.

The CDR3 spells CASSLFLSGANVLTF. CDR3 DNA: TGTGCCAGCAGTCTATTCCTTTCTGGGGCCAACGTCCTGACTTTC. This chain joins TRBV2 and TRBJ2-6, with D unresolved. The V gene lost 5 bases and the J gene lost 1 base, with 9 bases spanning the gap. CDR1 and CDR2 from the germline V gene are SNHLY and FYNNEI. The CDR3 runs 15 residues.

The chain recombines TRBV27 with TRBJ2-3; perhaps TRBD1 as D (6 bases). The CDR3 extends over 16 amino acids. The germline CDR1 and CDR2 sequences are MNHEY and SMNVEV (reference sequence). V was clipped by 5 bases and J by 3 bases, with 18 bases between them. The CDR3 loop is CASSNLDRIETDTQYF. In nucleotides, the CDR3 is TGTGCCAGCAGTAATCTCGACAGGATAGAGACAGATACGCAGTATTTT.

The CDR3 reads CASSLDPGGNQPQHF. The DNA of the CDR3 is TGCGCCAGCAGCTTGGATCCTGGAGGCAATCAGCCCCAGCATTTT. The chain employs TRBV5-1 and TRBJ1-5; unclear D gene. Per the germline V gene, CDR1 is SGHRS and CDR2 is YFSETQ. The length of the CDR3 is 15 residues. Trimming took 0 bases from V and 2 from J, leaving 9 bases between them.

The chain joins TRBV4-1 to TRBJ2-1; 7 bases are shared with TRBD2. This CDR3 contains 17 residues. Germline V gene lookup returns CDR1 MGHRA and CDR2 YSYEKL. The V gene end was trimmed by 4 bases and the J gene end by 0 bases; junction bases not matched to a gene: 9. The CDR3 is CASSPILARGSYNEQFF. The CDR3 coding sequence is TGCGCCAGCAGCCCGATACTAGCGAGAGGCTCCTACAATGAGCAGTTCTTC.

The chain employs TRBV6-5 and TRBJ1-1; D unresolved. The CDR3 consists of 13 residues. The germline CDR1 and CDR2 sequences are MNHEY and SVGAGI. Trimming cost V 8 bases and J 4 bases, with 14 bases left between them. CDR3: CASDDLSVTEAFF. Written as DNA, the CDR3 is TGTGCCAGCGACGACCTATCCGTCACTGAAGCTTTCTTT.

The chain couples TRBV30 to TRBJ1-5; D is possibly TRBD1 (5 bases). V gave up 0 bases and J gave up 4 bases, with 10 bases separating them. This CDR3 contains 14 residues. Germline CDR1 reads GTSNPN; CDR2 reads SVGIG (reference sequence). The CDR3 is CAWSVRGMNQPQHF. The CDR3 DNA reads as TGTGCCTGGAGTGTACGGGGGATGAATCAGCCCCAGCATTTT.

CDR3 sequence reads: CASSYSGGVEQYF. The CDR3 DNA sequence: TGTGCCAGCAGTTACAGCGGGGGGGTCGAGCAGTACTTC. The chain employs TRBV6-5 and TRBJ2-7, with 10 bases aligning to TRBD2. The CDR3 runs to 13 residues. In germline, CDR1 is MNHEY, CDR2 SVGAGI. V lost 2 bases, J lost 6 bases, and 1 base stayed unmatched.

V is TRBV6-5 and J is TRBJ2-1, with TRBD2 matching 7 bases. V gave up 4 bases and J gave up 5 bases; unmatched junction bases: 5. CDR3 length: 14 amino acids. CDR1 and CDR2 from the germline V gene are MNHEY and SVGAGI. In nucleotides, the CDR3 is TGTGCCAGCAGTTGGAGCGGGGCCCACAATGAGCAGTTCTTC. As protein: CASSWSGAHNEQFF.

As concerns this clone: The sample contains more than one DNA sequence encoding this CDR3. The chain combines TRBV11-3 with TRBJ2-2; 9 bases align to TRBD1. The CDR3 extends over 15 amino acids. Germline assignment: CDR1 SGHNT and CDR2 YENEEA. The V gene end was trimmed by 4 bases and the J gene end by 3 bases; junction bases not matched to a gene: 3. This CDR3 reads CASSSGQGDTGELFF. DNA for the CDR3: TGTGCCAGCAGCTCGGGACAGGGAGACACCGGGGAGCTGTTTTTT.

The chain employs TRBV5-1 and TRBJ2-2; 8 bases line up with TRBD1. The CDR3 is 15 residues long. Germline V gives CDR1 SGHRS, CDR2 YFSETQ. V gave up 4 bases and J gave up 3 bases; unmatched junction bases: 5. DNA for the CDR3: TGCGCCAGCAGCAAAGACAGGGGTGACACCGGGGAGCTGTTTTTT. As protein: CASSKDRGDTGELFF.

The chain combines TRBV6-6 with TRBJ2-5, with D possibly TRBD2 on 5 matching bases. Trimming took 6 bases from V and 4 from J, leaving 12 bases between them. Looked up from germline, CDR1 is MNHNY and CDR2 is SVGAGI (reference sequence). This CDR3 contains 13 residues. This CDR3 reads CASSTERSETQYF. CDR3 DNA sequence: TGTGCCAGCAGCACTGAGCGGTCAGAGACCCAGTACTTC.

V gene TRBV6-5 combines with J gene TRBJ2-7; tentative D call: TRBD1 (5 bases). This CDR3 comprises 14 residues. Germline CDR1 and CDR2: MNHEY and SVGAGI. With 2 bases removed from V and 6 bases from J, the gap between germline ends came to 14 bases. DNA for the CDR3: TGTGCCAGCAGTTACAGGCAGGGCGAACGCGAGCAGTACTTC. This gives the protein CASSYRQGEREQYF.